This T cell receptor beta chain is from a study of cytomegalovirus exposure and HLA in healthy donors. Study as a whole: Early released data had about 85 million unique TCRs, all coming from HLA-typed donors.

PCR primers comprised 60 Vbeta and 13 Jbeta primers. Sequencing used immunoSEQ multiplex PCR; TCRdb keeps in-frame clones, though not all of them. The sample gives fewer than 100,000 clones, around 8% of which show up once; 2% to 2.5% is in the top ten. This clone was seen a few times. With V trimmed by 0 bases and J by 7 bases, 8 bases remained unmatched. The CDR3 covers 16 residues. Germline V gene sequence: CDR1 SGHVS, CDR2 FNYEAQ. The chain has TRBV7-6 and TRBJ2-1; 8 nucleotides line up with TRBD2. The sequenced material came from PBMCs. This clonotype was obtained from a middle-aged man in good health and CMV-seronegative. The CDR3 reads CASSLADGRAGNEQFF. The CDR3 nucleotides are TGTGCCAGCAGCTTAGCGGACGGGAGGGCCGGGAATGAGCAGTTCTTC.